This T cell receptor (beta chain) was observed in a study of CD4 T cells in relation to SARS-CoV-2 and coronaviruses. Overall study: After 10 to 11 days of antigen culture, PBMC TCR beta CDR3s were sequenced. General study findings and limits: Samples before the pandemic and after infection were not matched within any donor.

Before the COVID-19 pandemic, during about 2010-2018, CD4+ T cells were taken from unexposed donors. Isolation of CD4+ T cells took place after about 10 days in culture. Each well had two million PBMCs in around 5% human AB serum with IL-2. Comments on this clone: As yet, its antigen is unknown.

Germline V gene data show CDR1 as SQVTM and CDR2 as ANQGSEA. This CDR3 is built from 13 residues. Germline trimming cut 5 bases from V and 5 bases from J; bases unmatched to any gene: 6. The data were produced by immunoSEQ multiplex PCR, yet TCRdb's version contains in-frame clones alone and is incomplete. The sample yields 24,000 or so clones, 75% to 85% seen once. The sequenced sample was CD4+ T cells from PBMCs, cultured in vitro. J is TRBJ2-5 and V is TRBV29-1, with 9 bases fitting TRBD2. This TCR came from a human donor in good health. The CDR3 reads CSVSASGGETQYF. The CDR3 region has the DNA TGCAGCGTTTCGGCAAGCGGGGGGGAGACCCAGTACTTC. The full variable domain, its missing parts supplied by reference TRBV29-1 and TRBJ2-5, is SAVISQKPSRDICQRGTSLTIQCQVDSQVTMMFWYRQQPGQSLTLIATANQGSEATYESGFVIDKFPISRPNLTFSTLTVSNMSPEDSSIYLCSVSASGGETQYFGPGTRLLVL.